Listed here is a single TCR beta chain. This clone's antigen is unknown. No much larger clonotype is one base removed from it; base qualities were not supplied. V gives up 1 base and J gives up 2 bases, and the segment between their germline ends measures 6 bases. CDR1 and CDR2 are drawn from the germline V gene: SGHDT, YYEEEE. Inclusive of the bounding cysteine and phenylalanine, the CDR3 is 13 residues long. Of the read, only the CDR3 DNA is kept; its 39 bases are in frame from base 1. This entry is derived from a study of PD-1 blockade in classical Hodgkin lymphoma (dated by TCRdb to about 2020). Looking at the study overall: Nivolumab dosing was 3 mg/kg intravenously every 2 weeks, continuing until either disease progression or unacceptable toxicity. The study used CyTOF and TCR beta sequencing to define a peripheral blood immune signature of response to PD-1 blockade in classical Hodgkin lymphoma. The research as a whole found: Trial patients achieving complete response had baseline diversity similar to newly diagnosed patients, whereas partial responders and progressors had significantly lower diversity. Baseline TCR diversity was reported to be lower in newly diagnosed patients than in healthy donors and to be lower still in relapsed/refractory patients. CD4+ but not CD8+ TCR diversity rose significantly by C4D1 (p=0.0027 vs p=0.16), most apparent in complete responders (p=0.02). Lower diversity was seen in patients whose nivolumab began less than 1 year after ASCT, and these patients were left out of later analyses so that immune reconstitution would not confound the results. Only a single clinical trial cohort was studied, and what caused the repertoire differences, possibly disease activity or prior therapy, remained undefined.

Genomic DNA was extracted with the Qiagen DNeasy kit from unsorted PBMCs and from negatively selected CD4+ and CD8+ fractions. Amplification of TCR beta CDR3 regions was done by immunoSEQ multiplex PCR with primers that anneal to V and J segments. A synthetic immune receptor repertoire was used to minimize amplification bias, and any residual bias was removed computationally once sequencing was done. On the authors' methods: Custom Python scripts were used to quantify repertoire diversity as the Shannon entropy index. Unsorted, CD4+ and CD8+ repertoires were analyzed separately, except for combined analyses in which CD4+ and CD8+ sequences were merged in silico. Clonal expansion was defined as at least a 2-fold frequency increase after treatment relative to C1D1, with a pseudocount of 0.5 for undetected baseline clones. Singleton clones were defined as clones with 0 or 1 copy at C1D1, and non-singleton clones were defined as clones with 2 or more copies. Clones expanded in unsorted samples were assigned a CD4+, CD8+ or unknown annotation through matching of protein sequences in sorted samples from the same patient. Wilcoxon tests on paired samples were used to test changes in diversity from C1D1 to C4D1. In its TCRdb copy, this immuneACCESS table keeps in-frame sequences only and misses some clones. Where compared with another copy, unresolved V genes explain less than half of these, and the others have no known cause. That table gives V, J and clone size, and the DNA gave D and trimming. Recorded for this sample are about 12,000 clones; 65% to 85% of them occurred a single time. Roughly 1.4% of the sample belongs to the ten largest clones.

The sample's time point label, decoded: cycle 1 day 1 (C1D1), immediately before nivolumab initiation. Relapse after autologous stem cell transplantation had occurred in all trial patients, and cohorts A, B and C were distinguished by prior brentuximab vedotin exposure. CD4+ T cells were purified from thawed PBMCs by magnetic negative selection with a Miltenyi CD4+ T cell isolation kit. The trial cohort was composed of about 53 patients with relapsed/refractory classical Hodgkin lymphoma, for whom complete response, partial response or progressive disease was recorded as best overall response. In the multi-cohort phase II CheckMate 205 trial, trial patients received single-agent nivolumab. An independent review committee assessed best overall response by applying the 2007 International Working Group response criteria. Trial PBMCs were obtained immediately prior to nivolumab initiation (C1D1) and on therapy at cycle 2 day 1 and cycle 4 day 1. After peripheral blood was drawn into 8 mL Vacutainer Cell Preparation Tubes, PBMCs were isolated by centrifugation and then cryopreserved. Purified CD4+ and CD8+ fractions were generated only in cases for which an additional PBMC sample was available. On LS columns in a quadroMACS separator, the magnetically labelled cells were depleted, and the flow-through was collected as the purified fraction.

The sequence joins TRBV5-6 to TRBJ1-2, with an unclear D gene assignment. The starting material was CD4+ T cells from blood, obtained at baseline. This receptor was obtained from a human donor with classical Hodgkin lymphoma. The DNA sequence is TGTGCCAGCAGCTTGCGCGCCAACTATGGCTACACCTTC. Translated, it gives CASSLRANYGYTF.